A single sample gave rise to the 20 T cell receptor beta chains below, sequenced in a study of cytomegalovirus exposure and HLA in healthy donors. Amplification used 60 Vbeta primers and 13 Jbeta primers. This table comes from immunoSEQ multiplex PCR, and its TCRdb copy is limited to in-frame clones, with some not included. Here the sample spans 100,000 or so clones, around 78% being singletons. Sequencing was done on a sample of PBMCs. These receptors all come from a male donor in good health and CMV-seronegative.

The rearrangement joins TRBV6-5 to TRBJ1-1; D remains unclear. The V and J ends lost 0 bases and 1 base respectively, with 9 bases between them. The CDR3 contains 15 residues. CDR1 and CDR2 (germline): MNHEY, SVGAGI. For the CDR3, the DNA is TGTGCCAGCAGTTACTCGAAACGAGGGAACACTGAAGCTTTCTTT. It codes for CASSYSKRGNTEAFF.

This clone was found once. The CDR3 sequence: CASSVADNEQFF. CDR3 DNA: TGTGCCAGCAGTGTGGCGGATAATGAGCAGTTCTTC. The chain is built from TRBV2 and TRBJ2-1; D uncertain. CDR1 and CDR2 from the germline V gene are SNHLY and FYNNEI. The V end lost 4 bases, the J end lost 7 bases, and 8 bases lay between the germline ends. The CDR3 totals 12 residues.

The CDR3 sequence: CASSWRTGEETQYF. DNA for the CDR3: TGCGCCAGCAGTTGGCGGACAGGGGAGGAGACCCAGTACTTC. The J gene is TRBJ2-5, the V gene TRBV5-1; 9 bases fit TRBD1. Trimming removed 5 bases from V and 5 bases from J; junction bases left unmatched: 7. CDR3 length: 14 residues. Looked up from germline, CDR1 is SGHRS and CDR2 is YFSETQ.

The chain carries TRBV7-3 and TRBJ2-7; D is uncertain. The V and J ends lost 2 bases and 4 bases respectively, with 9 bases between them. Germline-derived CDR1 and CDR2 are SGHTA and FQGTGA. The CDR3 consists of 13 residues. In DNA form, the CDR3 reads TGTGCCAGCAGCTTAGGTCGTAGTTACGAGCAGTACTTC. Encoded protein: CASSLGRSYEQYF.

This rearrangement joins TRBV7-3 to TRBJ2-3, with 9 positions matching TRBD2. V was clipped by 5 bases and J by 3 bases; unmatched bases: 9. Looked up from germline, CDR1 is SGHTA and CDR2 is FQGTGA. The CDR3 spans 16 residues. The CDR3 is CASSPYAGGGTDTQYF. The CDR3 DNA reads TGTGCCAGCAGCCCTTACGCGGGGGGGGGTACAGATACGCAGTATTTT. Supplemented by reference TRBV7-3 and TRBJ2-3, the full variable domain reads GAGVSQTPSNKVTEKGKYVELRCDPISGHTALYWYRQSLGQGPEFLIYFQGTGAADDSGLPNDRFFAVRPEGSVSTLKIQRTERGDSAVYLCASSPYAGGGTDTQYFGPGTRLTVL.

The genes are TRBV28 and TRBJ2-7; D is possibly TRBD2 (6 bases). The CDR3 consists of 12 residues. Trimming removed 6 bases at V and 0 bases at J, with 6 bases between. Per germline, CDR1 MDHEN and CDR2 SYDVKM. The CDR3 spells CASSGSSYEQYF. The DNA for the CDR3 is TGTGCCAGCAGCGGGAGCTCCTACGAGCAGTACTTC.

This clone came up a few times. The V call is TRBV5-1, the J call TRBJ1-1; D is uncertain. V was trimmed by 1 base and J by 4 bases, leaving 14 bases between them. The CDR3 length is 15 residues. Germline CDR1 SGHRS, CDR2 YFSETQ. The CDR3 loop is CASSLQTSRVTEAFF. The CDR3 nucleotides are TGCGCCAGCAGCTTGCAGACATCCCGCGTCACTGAAGCTTTCTTT.

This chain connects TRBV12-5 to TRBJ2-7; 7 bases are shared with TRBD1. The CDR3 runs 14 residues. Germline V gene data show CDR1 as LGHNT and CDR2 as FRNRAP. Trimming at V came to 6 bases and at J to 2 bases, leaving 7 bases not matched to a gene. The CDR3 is CASGPRQGTYEQYF. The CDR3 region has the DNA TGTGCTAGTGGGCCCAGACAGGGCACCTACGAGCAGTACTTC.

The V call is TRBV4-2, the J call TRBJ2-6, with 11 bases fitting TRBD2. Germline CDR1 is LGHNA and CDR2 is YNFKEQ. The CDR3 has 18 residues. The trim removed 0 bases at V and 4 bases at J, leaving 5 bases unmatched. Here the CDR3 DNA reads TGTGCCAGCAGCCAAGAAGGGCTAGCGGGAGGAGGGGCCAACGTCCTGACTTTC. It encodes CASSQEGLAGGGANVLTF.

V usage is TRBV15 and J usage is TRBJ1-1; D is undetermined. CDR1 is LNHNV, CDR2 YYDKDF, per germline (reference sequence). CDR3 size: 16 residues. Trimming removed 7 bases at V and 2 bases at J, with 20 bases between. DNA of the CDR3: TGTGCCACCACACGTTTTAGTCGGGGTTCAAACACTGAAGCTTTCTTT. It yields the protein CATTRFSRGSNTEAFF.

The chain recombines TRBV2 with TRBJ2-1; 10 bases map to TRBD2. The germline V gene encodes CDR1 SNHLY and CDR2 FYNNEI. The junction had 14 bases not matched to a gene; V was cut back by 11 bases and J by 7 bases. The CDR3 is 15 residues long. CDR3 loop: CARSTSGADLNEQFF. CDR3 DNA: TGTGCCCGATCCACTAGCGGGGCGGACCTTAATGAGCAGTTCTTC.

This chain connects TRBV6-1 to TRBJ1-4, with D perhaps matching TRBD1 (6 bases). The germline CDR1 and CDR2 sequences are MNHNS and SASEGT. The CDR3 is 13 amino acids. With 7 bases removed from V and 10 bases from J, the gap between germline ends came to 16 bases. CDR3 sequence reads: CASNPGGAGKLFF. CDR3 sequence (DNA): TGTGCCAGCAACCCGGGGGGGGCGGGAAAACTGTTTTTT.

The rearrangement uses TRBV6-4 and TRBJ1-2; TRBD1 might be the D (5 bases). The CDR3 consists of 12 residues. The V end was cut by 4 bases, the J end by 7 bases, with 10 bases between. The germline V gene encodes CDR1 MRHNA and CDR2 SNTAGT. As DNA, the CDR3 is TGTGCCAGCAGTGCCGGGGGAGGTGGCTACACCTTC. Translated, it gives CASSAGGGGYTF.

The CDR3 spells CASSGGVERDSYEQYF. The CDR3 DNA reads as TGTGCCAGCAGCGGGGGGGTCGAGCGGGACTCCTACGAGCAGTACTTC. The rearrangement uses TRBV5-6 and TRBJ2-7; TRBD2 matches 7 bases. Germline V gives CDR1 SGHDT, CDR2 YYEEEE. Trimming removed 4 bases from V and 0 bases from J; junction bases left unmatched: 10. The CDR3 runs to 16 residues.

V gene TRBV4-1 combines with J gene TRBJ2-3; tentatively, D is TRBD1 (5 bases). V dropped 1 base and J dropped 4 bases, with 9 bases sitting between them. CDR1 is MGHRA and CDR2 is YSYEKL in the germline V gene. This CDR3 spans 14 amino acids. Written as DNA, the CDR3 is TGCGCCAGCAGCCAAGTTCTAGGGGCAGATACGCAGTATTTT. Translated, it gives CASSQVLGADTQYF.

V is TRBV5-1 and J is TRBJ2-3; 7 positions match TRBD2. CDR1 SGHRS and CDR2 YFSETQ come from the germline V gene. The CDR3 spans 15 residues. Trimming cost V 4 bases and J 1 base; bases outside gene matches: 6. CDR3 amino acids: CASSSGTLRTDTQYF. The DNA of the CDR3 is TGCGCCAGCAGCAGCGGGACGCTACGCACAGATACGCAGTATTTT.

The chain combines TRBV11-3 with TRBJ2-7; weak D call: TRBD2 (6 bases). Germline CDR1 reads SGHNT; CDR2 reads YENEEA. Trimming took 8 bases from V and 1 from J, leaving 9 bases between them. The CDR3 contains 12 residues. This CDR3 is CASAGRSYEQYF. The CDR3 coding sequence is TGTGCCAGCGCAGGGAGGTCCTACGAGCAGTACTTC.

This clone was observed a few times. The CDR3 is CASSPRSLRIRETQYF. CDR3 coding DNA: TGTGCCAGCAGTCCCCGTTCACTGCGGATAAGAGAGACCCAGTACTTC. V usage is TRBV28 and J usage is TRBJ2-5; D gene uncertain. The germline CDR1 and CDR2 sequences are MDHEN and SYDVKM. The CDR3 extends over 16 amino acids. Trimming left V 5 bases short and J 4 bases short, with 20 bases between.

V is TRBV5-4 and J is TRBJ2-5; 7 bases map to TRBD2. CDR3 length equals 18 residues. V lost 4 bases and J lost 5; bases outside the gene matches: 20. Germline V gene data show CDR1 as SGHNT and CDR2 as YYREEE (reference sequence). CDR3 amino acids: CASSLSVGGRGISETQYF. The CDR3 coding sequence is TGTGCCAGCAGCCTCAGTGTTGGCGGGAGAGGGATCTCGGAGACCCAGTACTTC.

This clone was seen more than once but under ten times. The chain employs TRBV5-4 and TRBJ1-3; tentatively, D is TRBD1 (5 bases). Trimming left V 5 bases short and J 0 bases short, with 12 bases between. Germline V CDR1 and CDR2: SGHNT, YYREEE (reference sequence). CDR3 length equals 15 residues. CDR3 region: CASRVDSASGNTIYF. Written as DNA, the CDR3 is TGTGCCAGCAGGGTAGACAGTGCCTCTGGAAACACCATATATTTT.